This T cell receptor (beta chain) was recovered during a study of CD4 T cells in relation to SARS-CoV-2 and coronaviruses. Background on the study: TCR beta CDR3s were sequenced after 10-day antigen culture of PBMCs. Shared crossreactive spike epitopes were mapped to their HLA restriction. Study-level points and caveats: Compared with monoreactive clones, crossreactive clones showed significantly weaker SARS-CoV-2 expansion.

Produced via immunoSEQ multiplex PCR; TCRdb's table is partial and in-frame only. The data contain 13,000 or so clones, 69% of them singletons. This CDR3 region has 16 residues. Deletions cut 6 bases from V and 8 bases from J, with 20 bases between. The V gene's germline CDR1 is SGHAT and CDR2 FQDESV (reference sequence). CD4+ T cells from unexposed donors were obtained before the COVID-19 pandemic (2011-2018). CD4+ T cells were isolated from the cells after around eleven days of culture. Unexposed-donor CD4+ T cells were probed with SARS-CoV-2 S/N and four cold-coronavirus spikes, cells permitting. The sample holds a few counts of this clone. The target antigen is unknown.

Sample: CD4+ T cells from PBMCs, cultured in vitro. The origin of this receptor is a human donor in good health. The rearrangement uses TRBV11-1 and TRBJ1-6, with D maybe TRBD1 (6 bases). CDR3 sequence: CASSLKGDVPYSPLHF. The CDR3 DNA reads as TGTGCCAGCAGTCTGAAGGGGGATGTGCCGTATTCACCCCTCCACTTT. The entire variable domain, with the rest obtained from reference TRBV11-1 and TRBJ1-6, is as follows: EAEVAQSPRYKITEKSQAVAFWCDPISGHATLYWYRQILGQGPELLVQFQDESVVDDSQLPKDRFSAERLKGVDSTLKIQPAELGDSAMYLCASSLKGDVPYSPLHFGNGTRLTVT.